This T cell receptor (beta chain) was profiled in a study of T cells after yellow fever vaccination. TCRdb re-called the 5' RACE reads through MiXCR, storing one row per CDR3 protein. The sample carries 500,000 to 550,000 distinct CDR3 sequences, 21% recorded once. This CDR3 spans 17 amino acids. The V gene lost 6 bases and the J gene lost 2 bases, with 21 bases spanning the gap. Sample: PBMCs, taken approximately 22 days after the first yellow fever vaccination. This chain uses TRBV12-3 or TRBV12-4 with TRBJ2-3; maybe TRBD1 (5 bases). This sequence originates from a man between 18 and 29 years old who received the YFV17D yellow fever vaccine. Here the CDR3 reads CASSSTGTPHSTDTQYF. In DNA form, the CDR3 reads TGTGCCAGCAGCTCCACAGGCACACCCCACTCCACAGATACGCAGTATTTT.